Each of the 14 T cell receptor beta chains below was sequenced from the same sample in a study of cytomegalovirus exposure and HLA in healthy donors. 13 Jbeta primers and 60 Vbeta primers were used for the PCR. Profiling relied on immunoSEQ multiplex PCR, and the TCRdb table lists in-frame clones only, not all of them. The listing contains more than 95,000 clones. Sequencing was performed on PBMCs. The receptors derive from a man aged 40-50 years in good health and CMV-seronegative.

The chain couples TRBV5-1 to TRBJ2-5, with no clear D. The length of the CDR3 is 11 residues. Germline loops: CDR1 SGHRS, CDR2 YFSETQ. Trimming left V 4 bases short and J 2 bases short, with 3 bases between. CDR3 residues: CASSPQETQYF. The CDR3 DNA follows: TGCGCCAGCAGCCCGCAAGAGACCCAGTACTTC. The full variable domain, its missing parts supplied by reference TRBV5-1 and TRBJ2-5, is KAGVTQTPRYLIKTRGQQVTLSCSPISGHRSVSWYQQTPGQGLQFLFEYFSETQRNKGNFPGRFSGRQFSNSRSEMNVSTLELGDSALYLCASSPQETQYFGPGTRLLVL.

V usage is TRBV4-3 and J usage is TRBJ2-7; 9 nucleotides match TRBD1. The CDR3 is 14 amino acids. Unmatched junction bases numbered 3, after V lost 5 bases and J lost 1 base. Germline V lookup: CDR1 LGHNA, CDR2 YSLEER. The CDR3 coding sequence is TGCGCCAGCAGCTCAGGGACAGGGTCCTACGAGCAGTACTTC. Its translation is CASSSGTGSYEQYF.

This sequence joins TRBV9 and TRBJ2-3; TRBD2 might be the D (7 bases). Trimming removed 0 bases from V and 3 bases from J, with 14 bases in between. This CDR3 is 16 amino acids long. Germline V CDR1 and CDR2: SGDLS, YYNGEE. The CDR3 loop reads CASSVVVGGGTDTQYF. The CDR3 DNA follows: TGTGCCAGCAGCGTAGTAGTGGGAGGGGGAACAGATACGCAGTATTTT.

The chain combines TRBV6-5 with TRBJ2-5, with TRBD1 identical over 7 bases. The J segment lost 6 bases and the V segment lost 10 bases, leaving 11 bases of the junction unmatched. Germline V gene lookup returns CDR1 MNHEY and CDR2 SVGAGI. This CDR3 contains 13 residues. Written as DNA, the CDR3 is TGTGCCACCACGGGACAGACCACCAAGACCCAGTACTTC. Protein product: CATTGQTTKTQYF.

The chain couples TRBV5-4 to TRBJ2-7; tentative D call: TRBD1 (5 bases). Germline-derived CDR1 and CDR2 are SGHNT and YYREEE (reference sequence). V lost 4 bases and J lost 2, with 10 bases in between. The CDR3 is 13 residues long. The CDR3 sequence is CASSHTGPYEQYF. CDR3 nucleotide sequence: TGTGCCAGCAGCCATACAGGACCCTACGAGCAGTACTTC.

V gene TRBV25-1 combines with J gene TRBJ2-7, with D perhaps TRBD1 (6 bases). The ends were cut back, 8 bases at V and 3 bases at J, with 11 bases in the middle. CDR1 is MGHDK and CDR2 is SYGVNS in the germline V gene. The CDR3 is 12 amino acids. The CDR3 DNA is TGTGCCAGCTCGGGACAAGTCTACGAGCAGTACTTC. Amino acids: CASSGQVYEQYF.

The chain couples TRBV18 to TRBJ2-7; the match to TRBD1 covers 9 bases. Germline loops: CDR1 KGHSH, CDR2 LQKENI. Germline trimming cut 4 bases from V and 2 bases from J; bases unmatched to any gene: 9. The length of the CDR3 is 16 residues. This CDR3 reads CASSLSGTGSPYEQYF. The CDR3 DNA reads TGTGCCAGCTCACTTTCCGGGACAGGGAGTCCCTACGAGCAGTACTTC.

The V gene is TRBV5-6, the J gene TRBJ2-5; 8 bases fit TRBD2. J lost 6 bases, V lost 4 bases, and 8 bases had no gene match. Germline CDR1 SGHDT, CDR2 YYEEEE. CDR3 size: 14 residues. The CDR3 DNA reads as TGTGCCAGCAGCGGTCGGGGGGGGCGGAAGACCCAGTACTTC. Amino acids: CASSGRGGRKTQYF.

The rearrangement joins TRBV2 to TRBJ2-1, with 14 nucleotides matching TRBD2. After removal of 5 bases from V and 4 bases from J, the junction contained 7 bases not matched to a gene. The CDR3 runs 17 residues. The germline V gene has CDR1 SNHLY and CDR2 FYNNEI. The CDR3 coding sequence is TGTGCCAGCAGTTTAGGACTAGCGGGAGGCCCGTACAATGAGCAGTTCTTC. Its protein product is CASSLGLAGGPYNEQFF.

The chain combines TRBV30 with TRBJ2-7; tentatively, D is TRBD1 (6 bases). Germline CDR1 GTSNPN, CDR2 SVGIG (reference sequence). This CDR3 has 12 amino acids. V lost 3 bases and J lost 2, with 8 bases in between. For the CDR3, the DNA is TGTGCCTGGAGGGACAGTACCTACGAGCAGTACTTC. It codes for CAWRDSTYEQYF.

The chain has TRBV27 and TRBJ2-1, with a tentative D call TRBD2 (5 bases). The germline V and J ends were trimmed by 0 bases and 10 bases, with 10 bases remaining between them. Germline CDR1 MNHEY, CDR2 SMNVEV (reference sequence). The CDR3 is made up of 13 amino acids. This chain's CDR3 is CASSLSRTGEQFF. In DNA form, the CDR3 reads TGTGCCAGCAGTTTATCTAGGACGGGAGAGCAGTTCTTC.

The chain couples TRBV6-6 to TRBJ2-7, with TRBD1 matching 9 bases. The CDR3 is made up of 15 amino acids. Germline assignment: CDR1 MNHNY and CDR2 SVGAGI (reference sequence). V gave up 1 base and J gave up 3 bases; unmatched junction bases: 4. CDR3 bases: TGTGCCAGCAGTTACTTTCCGGGACAGGGCTACGAGCAGTACTTC. Protein sequence: CASSYFPGQGYEQYF.

The V gene is TRBV27, the J gene TRBJ1-1; D is unresolved. The CDR3 extends over 13 amino acids. Looked up from germline, CDR1 is MNHEY and CDR2 is SMNVEV (reference sequence). V dropped 1 base and J dropped 5 bases, with 8 bases sitting between them. CDR3 DNA: TGTGCCAGCAGTTTATACGGGTGGACTGAAGCTTTCTTT. Amino acids: CASSLYGWTEAFF.

The chain uses TRBV6-6 and TRBJ2-7; D remains ambiguous. The germline V gene has CDR1 MNHNY and CDR2 SVGAGI (reference sequence). The CDR3 loop spans 11 amino acids. Trimming removed 3 bases from V and 2 bases from J, with 2 bases in between. The CDR3 DNA reads as TGTGCCAGCAGTTATACCTACGAGCAGTACTTC. This translates into CASSYTYEQYF.